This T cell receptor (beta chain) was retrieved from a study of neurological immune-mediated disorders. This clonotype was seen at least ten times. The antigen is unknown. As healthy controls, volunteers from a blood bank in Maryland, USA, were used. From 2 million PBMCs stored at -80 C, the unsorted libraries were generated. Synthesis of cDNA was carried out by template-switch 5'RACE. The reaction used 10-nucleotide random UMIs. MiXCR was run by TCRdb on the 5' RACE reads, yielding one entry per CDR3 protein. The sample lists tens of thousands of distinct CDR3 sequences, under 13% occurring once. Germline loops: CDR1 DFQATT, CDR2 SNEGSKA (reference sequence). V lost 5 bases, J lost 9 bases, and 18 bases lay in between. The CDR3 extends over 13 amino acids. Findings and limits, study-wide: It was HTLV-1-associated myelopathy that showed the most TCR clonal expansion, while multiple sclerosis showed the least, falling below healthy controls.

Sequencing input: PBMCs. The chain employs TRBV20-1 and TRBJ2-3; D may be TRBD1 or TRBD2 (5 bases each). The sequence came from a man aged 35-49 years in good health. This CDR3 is CSASSGTKKTQYF. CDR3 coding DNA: TGCAGTGCTTCATCCGGGACCAAGAAGACGCAGTATTTT.